The T cell receptor (beta chain) described here comes from a study of radiation and T cells in renal cell carcinoma. The germline V and J ends were trimmed by 2 bases and 5 bases, with 10 bases remaining between them. The CDR3 extends over 13 amino acids. CDR1 SGHKS and CDR2 YYEKEE come from the germline V gene (reference sequence). Here immunoSEQ multiplex PCR was the method, and the copy in TCRdb shows in-frame clones only, minus some. The repertoire holds approximately 150,000 clones, with less than 90% as singletons. Time point here: blood 4 weeks post-SBRT, at nephrectomy. Treatment of the sample: 15 Gy SBRT to primary tumor, nephrectomy 4 weeks later.

This sequence joins TRBV5-5 and TRBJ2-5; weak D call: TRBD2 (7 bases). The sequence was obtained from a woman in her fifties or sixties with renal cell carcinoma. The sequences come from blood, collected from a patient whose treatment included radiotherapy and nephrectomy. CDR3 protein: CASSFGGRETQYF. The CDR3 DNA reads TGTGCCAGCAGCTTCGGGGGGCGCGAGACCCAGTACTTC.